This TCR beta chain was obtained from a study of blood T cell repertoires in COVID-19. Measured with immunoSEQ multiplex PCR; TCRdb has only the in-frame clones, and not every one. The data show more than 300,000 clones, around 87% seen once. This CDR3 has 15 residues. The junction had 5 bases not matched to a gene; V was cut back by 3 bases and J by 5 bases. In germline, CDR1 is MNHEY, CDR2 SMNVEV (reference sequence). This TCR derives from a woman aged 45 to 65 with COVID-19, enrolled during active disease. The source material was peripheral blood. The chain links TRBV27 to TRBJ2-3, with 10 bases identical to TRBD2. In DNA, the CDR3 is TGTGCCAGCAGTTTTTCTAGCGGGAGAGGAGATACGCAGTATTTT. This encodes CASSFSSGRGDTQYF.